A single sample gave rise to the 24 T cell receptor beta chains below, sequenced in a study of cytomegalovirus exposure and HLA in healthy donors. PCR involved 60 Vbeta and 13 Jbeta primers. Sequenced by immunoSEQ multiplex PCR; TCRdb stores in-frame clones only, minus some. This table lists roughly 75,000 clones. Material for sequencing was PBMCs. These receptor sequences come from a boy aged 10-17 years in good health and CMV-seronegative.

This chain's CDR3 is CAIRSGRDSSETQYF. The CDR3 region has the DNA TGTGCCATCCGTAGCGGGAGGGACTCTTCAGAGACCCAGTACTTC. V and J are TRBV10-3 and TRBJ2-5, with TRBD2 matching over 11 bases. Trimming cost V 8 bases and J 4 bases; bases outside gene matches: 9. The CDR3 spans 15 residues. Germline V CDR1 and CDR2: ENHRY, SYGVKD.

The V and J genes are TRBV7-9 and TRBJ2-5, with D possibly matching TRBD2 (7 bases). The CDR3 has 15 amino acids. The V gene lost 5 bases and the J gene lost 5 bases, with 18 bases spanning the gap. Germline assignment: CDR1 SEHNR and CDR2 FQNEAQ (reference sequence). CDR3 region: CASSQGTTSGETQYF. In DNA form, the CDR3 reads TGTGCCAGCAGCCAGGGGACTACCTCCGGGGAGACCCAGTACTTC. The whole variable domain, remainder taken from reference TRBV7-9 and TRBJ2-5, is DTGVSQNPRHKITKRGQNVTFRCDPISEHNRLYWYRQTLGQGPEFLTYFQNEAQLEKSRLLSDRFSAERPKGSFSTLEIQRTEQGDSAMYLCASSQGTTSGETQYFGPGTRLLVL.

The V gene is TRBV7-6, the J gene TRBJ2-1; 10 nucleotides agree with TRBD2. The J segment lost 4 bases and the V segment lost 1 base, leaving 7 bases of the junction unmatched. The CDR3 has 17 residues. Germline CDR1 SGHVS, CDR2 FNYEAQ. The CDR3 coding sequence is TGTGCCAGCAGCTTAGAACTAGCGGGAAGGCTTTACAATGAGCAGTTCTTC. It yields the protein CASSLELAGRLYNEQFF.

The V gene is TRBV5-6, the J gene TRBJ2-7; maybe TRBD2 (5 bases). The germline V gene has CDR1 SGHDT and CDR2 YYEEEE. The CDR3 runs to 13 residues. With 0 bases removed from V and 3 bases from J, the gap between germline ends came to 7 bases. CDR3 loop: CASSLVGSYEQYF. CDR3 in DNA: TGTGCCAGCAGCTTGGTTGGGAGCTACGAGCAGTACTTC.

CDR3 in amino acids: CAWSISGSYGYTF. The CDR3 DNA sequence: TGTGCCTGGAGTATATCAGGAAGCTATGGCTACACCTTC. The rearrangement links TRBV30 to TRBJ1-2; D ambiguous. V was shortened by 2 bases and J by 4 bases, with 11 bases between the two germline ends. The germline V gene has CDR1 GTSNPN and CDR2 SVGIG (reference sequence). This CDR3 has 13 amino acids.

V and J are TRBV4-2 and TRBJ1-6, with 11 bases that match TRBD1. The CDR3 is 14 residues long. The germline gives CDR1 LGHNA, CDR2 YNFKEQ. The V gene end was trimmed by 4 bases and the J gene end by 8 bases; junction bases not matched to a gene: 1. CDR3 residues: CASSPGQGDSPLHF. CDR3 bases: TGTGCCAGCAGCCCGGGACAGGGGGATTCACCCCTCCACTTT.

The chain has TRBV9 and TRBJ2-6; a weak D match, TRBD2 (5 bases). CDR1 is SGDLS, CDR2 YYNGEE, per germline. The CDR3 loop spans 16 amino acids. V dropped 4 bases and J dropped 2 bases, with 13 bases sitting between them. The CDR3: CASSPHGSAGANVLTF. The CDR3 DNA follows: TGTGCCAGCAGCCCGCATGGGAGTGCTGGGGCCAACGTCCTGACTTTC. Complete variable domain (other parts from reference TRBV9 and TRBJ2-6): DSGVTQTPKHLITATGQRVTLRCSPRSGDLSVYWYQQSLDQGLQFLIQYYNGEERAKGNILERFSAQQFPDLHSELNLSSLELGDSALYFCASSPHGSAGANVLTFGAGSRLTVL.

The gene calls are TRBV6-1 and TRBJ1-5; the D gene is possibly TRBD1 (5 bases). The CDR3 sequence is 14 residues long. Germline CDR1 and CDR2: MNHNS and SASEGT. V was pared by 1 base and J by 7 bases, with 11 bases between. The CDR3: CASSEVKGWQPQHF. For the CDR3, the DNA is TGTGCCAGCAGTGAAGTAAAGGGGTGGCAGCCCCAGCATTTT.

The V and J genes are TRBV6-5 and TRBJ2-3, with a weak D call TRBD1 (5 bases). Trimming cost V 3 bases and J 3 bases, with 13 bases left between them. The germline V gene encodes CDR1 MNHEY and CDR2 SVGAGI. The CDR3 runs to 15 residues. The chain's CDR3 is CASSYQGARTDTQYF. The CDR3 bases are TGTGCCAGCAGTTATCAGGGTGCGAGGACAGATACGCAGTATTTT.

CDR3 region: CASSRDSFQDGYTF. CDR3 sequence (DNA): TGTGCCAGCAGTAGGGACAGCTTTCAGGATGGCTACACCTTC. The V gene is TRBV6-5, the J gene TRBJ1-2; 7 nucleotides line up with TRBD1. The CDR3 has 14 residues. V shed 5 bases and J 6 bases; nucleotides not matched to a gene: 9. CDR1 and CDR2 from the germline V gene are MNHEY and SVGAGI.

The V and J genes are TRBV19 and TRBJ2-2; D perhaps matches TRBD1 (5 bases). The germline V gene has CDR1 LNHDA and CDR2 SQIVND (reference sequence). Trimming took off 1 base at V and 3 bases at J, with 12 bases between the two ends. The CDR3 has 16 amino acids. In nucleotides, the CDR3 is TGTGCCAGTAGTATAGCCGGCAGGGCATACACCGGGGAGCTGTTTTTT. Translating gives CASSIAGRAYTGELFF.

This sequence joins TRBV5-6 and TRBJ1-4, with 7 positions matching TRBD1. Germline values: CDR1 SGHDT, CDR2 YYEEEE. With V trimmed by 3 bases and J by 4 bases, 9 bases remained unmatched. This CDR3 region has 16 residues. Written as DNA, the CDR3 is TGTGCCAGCAGCTACAGGGGACAGAGAAGTAATGAAAAACTGTTTTTT. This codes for CASSYRGQRSNEKLFF.

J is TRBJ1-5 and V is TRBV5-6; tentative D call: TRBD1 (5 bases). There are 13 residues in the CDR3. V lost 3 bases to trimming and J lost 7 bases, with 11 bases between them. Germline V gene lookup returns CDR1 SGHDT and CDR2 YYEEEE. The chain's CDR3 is CASSSAGHQPQHF. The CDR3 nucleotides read TGTGCCAGCAGCTCAGCAGGGCACCAGCCCCAGCATTTT.

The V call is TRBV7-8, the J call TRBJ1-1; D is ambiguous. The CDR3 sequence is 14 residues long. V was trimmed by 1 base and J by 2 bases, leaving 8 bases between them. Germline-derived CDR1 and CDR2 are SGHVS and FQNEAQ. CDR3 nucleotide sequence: TGTGCCAGCAGCTTAGGAGGTGTTAACACTGAAGCTTTCTTT. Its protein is CASSLGGVNTEAFF.

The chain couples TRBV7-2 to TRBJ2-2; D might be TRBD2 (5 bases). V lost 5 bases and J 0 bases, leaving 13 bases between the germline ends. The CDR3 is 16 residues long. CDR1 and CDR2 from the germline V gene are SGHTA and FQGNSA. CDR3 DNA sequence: TGTGCCAGCAGCCAAAACGGCGGGTCGAACACCGGGGAGCTGTTTTTT. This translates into CASSQNGGSNTGELFF.

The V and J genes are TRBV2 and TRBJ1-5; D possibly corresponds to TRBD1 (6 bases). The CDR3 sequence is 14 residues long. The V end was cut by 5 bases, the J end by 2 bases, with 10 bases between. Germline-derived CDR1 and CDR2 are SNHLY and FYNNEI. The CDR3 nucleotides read TGTGCCAGCAGTACAGGGTCGGGCAATCAGCCCCAGCATTTT. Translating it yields CASSTGSGNQPQHF. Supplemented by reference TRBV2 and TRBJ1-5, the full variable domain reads EPEVTQTPSHQVTQMGQEVILRCVPISNHLYFYWYRQILGQKVEFLVSFYNNEISEKSEIFDDQFSVERPDGSNFTLKIRSTKLEDSAMYFCASSTGSGNQPQHFGDGTRLSIL.

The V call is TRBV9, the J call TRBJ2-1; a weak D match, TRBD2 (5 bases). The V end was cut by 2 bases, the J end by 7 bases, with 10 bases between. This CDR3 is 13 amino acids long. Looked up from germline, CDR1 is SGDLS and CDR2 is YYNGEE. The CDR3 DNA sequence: TGTGCCAGCAGCGTTACGGGATTGAATGAGCAGTTCTTC. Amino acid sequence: CASSVTGLNEQFF.

CDR3: CASTPAGGGYEQYF. CDR3 nucleotide sequence: TGTGCCAGCACTCCCGCGGGCGGGGGTTACGAGCAGTACTTC. The chain links TRBV7-2 to TRBJ2-7; 7 bases match TRBD2. With V trimmed by 7 bases and J by 4 bases, 10 bases remained unmatched. The CDR3 is 14 residues long. In germline, CDR1 is SGHTA, CDR2 FQGNSA.

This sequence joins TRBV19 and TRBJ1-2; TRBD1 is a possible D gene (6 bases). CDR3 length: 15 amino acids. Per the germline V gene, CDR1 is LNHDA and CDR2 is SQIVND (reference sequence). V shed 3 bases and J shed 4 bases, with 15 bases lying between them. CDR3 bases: TGTGCCAGTAGTATGGGACACGGGGAGCCCTATGGCTACACCTTC. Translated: CASSMGHGEPYGYTF.

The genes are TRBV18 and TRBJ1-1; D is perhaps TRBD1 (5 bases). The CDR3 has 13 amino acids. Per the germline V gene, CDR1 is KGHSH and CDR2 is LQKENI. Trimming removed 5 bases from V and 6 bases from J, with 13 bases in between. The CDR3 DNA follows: TGTGCCAGCTCAGCTCAGGGTTACGCTGAAGCTTTCTTT. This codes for CASSAQGYAEAFF.

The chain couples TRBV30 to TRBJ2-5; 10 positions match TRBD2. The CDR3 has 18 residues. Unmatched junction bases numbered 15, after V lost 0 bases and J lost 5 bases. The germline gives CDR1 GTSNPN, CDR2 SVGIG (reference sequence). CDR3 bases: TGTGCCTGGAGTGTAAGGTGGGAGCGGGGGGGCCGTTGGGAGACCCAGTACTTC. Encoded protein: CAWSVRWERGGRWETQYF.

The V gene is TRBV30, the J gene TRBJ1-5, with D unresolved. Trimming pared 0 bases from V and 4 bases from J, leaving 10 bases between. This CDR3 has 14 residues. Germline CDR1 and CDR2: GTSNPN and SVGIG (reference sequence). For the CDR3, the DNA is TGTGCCTGGAGTGTATCTTTCGAGAATCAGCCCCAGCATTTT. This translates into CAWSVSFENQPQHF.

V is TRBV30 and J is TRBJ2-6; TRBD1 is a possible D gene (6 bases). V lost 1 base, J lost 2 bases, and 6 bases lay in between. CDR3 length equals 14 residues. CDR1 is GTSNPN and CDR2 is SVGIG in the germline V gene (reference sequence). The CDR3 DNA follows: TGTGCCTGGAGTGCAGGGGCTGGGGCCAACGTCCTGACTTTC. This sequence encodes CAWSAGAGANVLTF.

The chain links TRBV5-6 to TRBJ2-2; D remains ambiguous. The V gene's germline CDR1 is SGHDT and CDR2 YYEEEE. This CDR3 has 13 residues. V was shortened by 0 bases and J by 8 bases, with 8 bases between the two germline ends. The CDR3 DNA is TGTGCCAGCAGCTTGGTTACCACTGGGGAGCTGTTTTTT. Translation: CASSLVTTGELFF.